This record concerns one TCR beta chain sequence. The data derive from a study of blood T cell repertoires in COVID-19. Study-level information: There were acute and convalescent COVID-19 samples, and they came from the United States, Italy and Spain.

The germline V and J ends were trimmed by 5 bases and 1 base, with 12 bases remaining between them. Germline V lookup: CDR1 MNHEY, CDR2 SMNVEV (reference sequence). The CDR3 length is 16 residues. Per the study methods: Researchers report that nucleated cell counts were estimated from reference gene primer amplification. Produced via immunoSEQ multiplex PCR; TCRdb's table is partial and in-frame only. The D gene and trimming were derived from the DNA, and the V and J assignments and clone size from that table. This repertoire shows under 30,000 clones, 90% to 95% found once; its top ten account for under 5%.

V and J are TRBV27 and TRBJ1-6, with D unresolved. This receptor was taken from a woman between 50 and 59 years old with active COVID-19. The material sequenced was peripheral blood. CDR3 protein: CASSPSSGSYNSPLHF. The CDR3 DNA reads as TGTGCCAGCAGTCCCTCCTCGGGGTCCTATAATTCACCCCTCCACTTT.